Below, 16 T cell receptor beta chains from the same sample are listed, as sequenced in a study of T-cell reconstitution after alpha-beta-depleted transplantation in children. This sample's TCRbeta library carried unique molecular identifier barcodes. A single record per CDR3 protein comes from TCRdb applying MiXCR to the PCR reads. Of about 870,000 distinct CDR3 sequences listed, about 16% are singletons. Source: PBMCs, mostly from graft donor cells, taken 360 days after TCRalphabeta/CD19-depleted stem cell transplant. These receptors came from a male patient aged 10-17 years who had a stem cell transplant for acute lymphoblastic leukemia, so the T cells may come from the graft donor.

This clonotype showed up just a few times. This chain links TRBV13 with TRBJ1-4; TRBD1 aligns across 8 bases. This CDR3 comprises 18 residues. Germline V gene data show CDR1 as PRHDT and CDR2 as FYEKMQ (reference sequence). With V trimmed by 5 bases and J by 4 bases, 15 bases remained unmatched. CDR3 amino acids: CASSQTGEFTADNEKLFF. DNA for the CDR3: TGTGCCAGCAGCCAGACAGGGGAATTTACCGCCGATAATGAAAAACTGTTTTTT.

This clonotype was recorded many times. J is TRBJ2-7 and V is TRBV27; possible D gene TRBD1, 5 bases. CDR1 and CDR2 (germline): MNHEY, SMNVEV (reference sequence). V was clipped by 9 bases and J by 6 bases, with 18 bases between them. The CDR3 is 13 amino acids. The CDR3 protein is CASSPAAGPEQYF. DNA of the CDR3: TGTGCCAGTTCCCCGGCAGCAGGGCCCGAGCAGTACTTC.

The chain couples TRBV7-2 to TRBJ1-4; 9 bases line up with TRBD1. The CDR3 is made up of 16 amino acids. CDR1 is SGHTA and CDR2 is FQGNSA in the germline V gene. V was clipped by 5 bases and J by 3 bases; unmatched bases: 7. CDR3 sequence (DNA): TGTGCCAGCAGCCGTGACAGGGGGTTATCTAATGAAAAACTGTTTTTT. It encodes CASSRDRGLSNEKLFF. The whole variable domain, remainder taken from reference TRBV7-2 and TRBJ1-4, is GAGVSQSPSNKVTEKGKDVELRCDPISGHTALYWYRQSLGQGLEFLIYFQGNSAPDKSGLPSDRFSAERTGGSVSTLTIQRTQQEDSAVYLCASSRDRGLSNEKLFFGSGTQLSVL.

This clonotype was recorded at least ten times. V gene TRBV10-2 combines with J gene TRBJ2-1, with TRBD2 matching 8 bases. The CDR3 runs 16 residues. V trimming: 3 bases; J trimming: 7 bases; junction bases outside the gene matches: 11. Germline V gene lookup returns CDR1 WSHSY and CDR2 SAAADI. The CDR3 loop is CASSDPPAGGRNEQFF. In DNA form, the CDR3 reads TGCGCCAGCAGTGACCCCCCTGCGGGAGGCCGAAATGAGCAGTTCTTC.

The chain carries TRBV11-2 and TRBJ2-5, with 9 bases matching TRBD2. This CDR3 region has 17 residues. The germline V gene encodes CDR1 SGHAT and CDR2 FQNNGV. The trim removed 5 bases at V and 4 bases at J, leaving 14 bases unmatched. The CDR3 DNA follows: TGTGCCAGCAGCGCACCCGGGACTAGCAAGGTGCGAGAGACCCAGTACTTC. Its translation: CASSAPGTSKVRETQYF.

Worth noting for this clonotype: The conserved phenylalanine or tryptophan is not found at the CDR3 terminus, so this likely reflects a read error. The chain uses TRBV12-3 or TRBV12-4 and TRBJ2-7; 9 nucleotides agree with TRBD1. The CDR3 has 14 residues. With V trimmed by 6 bases and J by 0 bases, 3 bases remained unmatched. In DNA form, the CDR3 reads TGTGCCAGCAGAGAGGGACAGGGCTCCTACGAGCAGTACCTC. It specifies CASREGQGSYEQYL.

This clonotype was recorded a few times. This chain connects TRBV3-1 to TRBJ1-4; TRBD1 is a possible D gene (5 bases). Germline CDR1 reads LGHDT; CDR2 reads YNNKEL (reference sequence). Trimming pared 1 base from V and 3 bases from J, leaving 9 bases between. The CDR3 consists of 15 residues. The CDR3 here is CASSQVKGPNEKLFF. The CDR3 DNA reads as TGTGCCAGCAGCCAAGTTAAGGGACCTAATGAAAAACTGTTTTTT.

This sequence joins TRBV10-3 and TRBJ2-7; 7 positions match TRBD1. The CDR3 sequence is 16 residues long. V trimming: 3 bases; J trimming: 2 bases; junction bases outside the gene matches: 10. From germline, CDR1 is ENHRY and CDR2 SYGVKD. CDR3 sequence reads: CAISDSDRLLTYEQYF. The CDR3, as DNA: TGTGCCATCAGTGACTCGGACAGGCTACTTACCTACGAGCAGTACTTC.

This rearrangement joins TRBV3-1 to TRBJ2-1, with 7 bases aligning to TRBD2. This CDR3 contains 15 residues. J lost 6 bases, V lost 4 bases, and 9 bases had no gene match. Per the germline V gene, CDR1 is LGHDT and CDR2 is YNNKEL (reference sequence). The CDR3 is CASSRGLGRINEQFF. CDR3 nucleotide sequence: TGTGCCAGCAGCCGAGGACTAGGGAGGATCAATGAGCAGTTCTTC.

The gene calls are TRBV9 and TRBJ1-3, with D possibly being TRBD1 (6 bases). Per the germline V gene, CDR1 is SGDLS and CDR2 is YYNGEE. V gave up 4 bases and J gave up 0 bases, with 17 bases separating them. There are 17 residues in the CDR3. The CDR3 coding sequence is TGTGCCAGCAGCTTGTCGACAGGAGGTATCTCTGGAAACACCATATATTTT. It encodes CASSLSTGGISGNTIYF.

V usage is TRBV20-1 and J usage is TRBJ2-7; D may be TRBD1 or TRBD2 (7 bases each). Deletions cut 6 bases from V and 4 bases from J, with 16 bases between. The CDR3 extends over 13 amino acids. Germline V gene data show CDR1 as DFQATT and CDR2 as SNEGSKA (reference sequence). The CDR3 DNA reads as TGCAGTGCCGTCCCAGGGGGAGGGTACGAGCAGTACTTC. Its translation: CSAVPGGGYEQYF.

V and J are TRBV12-3 or TRBV12-4 and TRBJ2-7, with 9 bases aligning to TRBD2. V lost 3 bases and J lost 6; bases outside the gene matches: 12. The CDR3 extends over 16 amino acids. The CDR3: CASSFYRGSGRFEQYF. DNA of the CDR3: TGTGCCAGCAGTTTCTACAGGGGTAGCGGGAGATTCGAGCAGTACTTC.

The chain recombines TRBV20-1 with TRBJ2-2; D remains unclear. Germline V CDR1 and CDR2: DFQATT, SNEGSKA (reference sequence). Trimming cost V 6 bases and J 3 bases, with 8 bases left between them. The length of the CDR3 is 12 residues. The CDR3 bases are TGCAGTGCCCGCGCAGACACCGGGGAGCTGTTTTTT. This gives the protein CSARADTGELFF.

This clonotype was picked up a small number of times. The chain couples TRBV20-1 to TRBJ1-2, with 8 bases that match TRBD1. Germline V gene lookup returns CDR1 DFQATT and CDR2 SNEGSKA (reference sequence). Trimming cost V 3 bases and J 8 bases; bases outside gene matches: 14. The CDR3 runs 15 residues. The CDR3 loop is CSASSRTGIGEGYTF. CDR3 sequence (DNA): TGCAGTGCTAGTTCCCGGACAGGGATAGGAGAAGGCTACACCTTC.

This clonotype was seen a few times. The chain links TRBV10-3 to TRBJ2-7, with a tentative D call TRBD2 (5 bases). Trimming cost V 10 bases and J 3 bases, with 10 bases left between them. The germline CDR1 and CDR2 sequences are ENHRY and SYGVKD. This CDR3 is built from 11 residues. The CDR3 protein is CASILGYEQYF. The CDR3 DNA is TGTGCCAGCATACTAGGCTACGAGCAGTACTTC.

This clonotype has only a few counts. The chain combines TRBV5-1 with TRBJ2-7, with 14 bases matching TRBD2. Germline loops: CDR1 SGHRS, CDR2 YFSETQ. V dropped 3 bases and J dropped 5; count of bases not matched to a gene: 7. The CDR3 runs to 16 residues. Here the CDR3 DNA reads TGCGCCAGCAGCTCGGGACTAGCGGGAGTAAACCACGAGCAGTACTTC. As protein: CASSSGLAGVNHEQYF.